Listed here are 29 T cell receptor beta chains from one sample, sequenced in a study of T cell responses to AZD1222 COVID-19 vaccine. The data were produced by immunoSEQ multiplex PCR, yet TCRdb's version contains in-frame clones alone and is incomplete. The profile covers some 110,000 clones, with about 87% appearing a single time and 4% to 4.5% taken by the ten largest. Specimen: peripheral blood, collected on day 0 of AZD1222 vaccination. These receptors all stem from an adult in good health.

The chain links TRBV18 to TRBJ2-3; D remains unclear. V was pared by 2 bases and J by 4 bases, with 10 bases between. CDR3 length: 14 amino acids. Germline loops: CDR1 KGHSH, CDR2 LQKENI. The CDR3 coding sequence is TGTGCCAGCTCACCATGGACGGGCTCAGATACGCAGTATTTT. It codes for CASSPWTGSDTQYF.

The V gene is TRBV5-8, the J gene TRBJ2-1; no definite D call. The CDR3 sequence is 11 residues long. V was clipped by 5 bases and J by 4 bases, with 4 bases between them. Germline V CDR1 and CDR2: SGHTS, YDEGEE. CDR3 amino acids: CASRGYNEQFF. In nucleotides, the CDR3 is TGTGCCAGCAGGGGATACAATGAGCAGTTCTTC.

This clone was seen a few times. The rearrangement links TRBV24-1 to TRBJ2-1, with a weak D call TRBD2 (5 bases). The CDR3 totals 13 residues. The V end was cut by 11 bases, the J end by 9 bases, with 19 bases between. Germline lookup yields CDR1 KGHDR and CDR2 SFDVKD. Written as DNA, the CDR3 is TGTGCCATCGGAAGTCCAGTACGGGGTGAGCAGTTCTTC. Residues: CAIGSPVRGEQFF.

V is TRBV29-1 and J is TRBJ1-2; the match to TRBD1 covers 10 bases. In germline, CDR1 is SQVTM, CDR2 ANQGSEA. This CDR3 is built from 16 residues. The V gene end was trimmed by 1 base and the J gene end by 4 bases; junction bases not matched to a gene: 9. The chain's CDR3 is CSVEGPWDRGSYGYTF. The DNA for the CDR3 is TGCAGCGTTGAAGGACCATGGGACAGGGGATCCTATGGCTACACCTTC.

J is TRBJ2-5 and V is TRBV4-1; D call uncertain. This CDR3 is 13 amino acids long. V was cut by 2 bases and J by 3 bases, with 7 bases left in between. Germline loops: CDR1 MGHRA, CDR2 YSYEKL. The CDR3 DNA sequence: TGCGCCAGCAGCCAAACTCGAAAAGAGACCCAGTACTTC. Translation gives CASSQTRKETQYF.

This sequence joins TRBV5-6 and TRBJ1-5; no firm D call. This CDR3 region has 15 residues. The V and J ends lost 1 base and 1 base respectively, with 9 bases between them. Germline V gene sequence: CDR1 SGHDT, CDR2 YYEEEE. In DNA form, the CDR3 reads TGTGCCAGCAGCTTGACCAGAGAAAGCAATCAGCCCCAGCATTTT. It yields the protein CASSLTRESNQPQHF.

Written as DNA, the CDR3 is TGTGCCAGTAGTAATCGGGGGCTAGGCCAAGAGACCCAGTACTTC. It translates to CASSNRGLGQETQYF. This sequence joins TRBV19 and TRBJ2-5, with D tentatively TRBD1 or TRBD2 (6 bases each). V lost 4 bases and J 1 base, leaving 13 bases between the germline ends. Germline V gene sequence: CDR1 LNHDA, CDR2 SQIVND (reference sequence). This CDR3 has 15 residues.

Details on this clone: The CDR3 end shows no conserved phenylalanine or tryptophan, and so a read error is likely. It is unclear where the CDR3 begins or ends on the DNA, so no DNA is shown, and the CDR3 is as TCRdb lists it. J is TRBJ1-4 and V is TRBV5-1; the table's D call of TRBD1 was not tested on the DNA. Germline loops: CDR1 SGHRS, CDR2 YFSETQ. Including both end residues, the CDR3 is 14 amino acids long. CDR3 residues: CASTGGRDSAPIRI.

CDR3 sequence (DNA): TGTGCCAGCAGCTATCAGGTACGGGAAAATGAGCAGTTCTTC. This codes for CASSYQVRENEQFF. The genes are TRBV7-8 and TRBJ2-1; weak D call: TRBD2 (5 bases). The CDR3 spans 14 residues. The V end lost 4 bases, the J end lost 7 bases, and 14 bases lay between the germline ends. Germline loops: CDR1 SGHVS, CDR2 FQNEAQ.

This clone was counted once. The chain joins TRBV27 to TRBJ1-6; D is unresolved. Germline-derived CDR1 and CDR2 are MNHEY and SMNVEV (reference sequence). V shed 8 bases and J shed 13 bases, with 21 bases lying between them. This CDR3 region has 14 residues. The CDR3, as DNA: TGTGCCAGCGGTTCTGGCCCAGACAATAGGCCCCTCCACTTT. It codes for CASGSGPDNRPLHF.

The chain has TRBV25-1 and TRBJ1-4; no clear D gene. Germline assignment: CDR1 MGHDK and CDR2 SYGVNS. The CDR3 is 13 amino acids. V was cut by 7 bases and J by 6 bases, with 12 bases left in between. The CDR3 sequence is CASNRQRDEKLFF. The CDR3 DNA reads as TGTGCCAGCAATCGACAAAGGGATGAAAAACTGTTTTTT. The entire variable domain, with the rest obtained from reference TRBV25-1 and TRBJ1-4, is as follows: EADIYQTPRYLVIGTGKKITLECSQTMGHDKMYWYQQDPGMELHLIHYSYGVNSTEKGDLSSESTVSRIRTEHFPLTLESARPSHTSQYLCASNRQRDEKLFFGSGTQLSVL.

This chain connects TRBV6-5 to TRBJ2-7; TRBD2 matches at 7 bases. This CDR3 region has 13 residues. With 6 bases clipped from V and 3 bases from J, the junction kept 5 bases outside the gene matches. Germline CDR1 and CDR2: MNHEY and SVGAGI. The DNA for the CDR3 is TGTGCCAGCAGACCGGGACTATACTACGAGCAGTACTTC. This sequence encodes CASRPGLYYEQYF.

The chain is built from TRBV5-4 and TRBJ1-2, with 8 bases fitting TRBD1. Germline V gene sequence: CDR1 SGHNT, CDR2 YYREEE (reference sequence). V was clipped by 7 bases and J by 5 bases; unmatched bases: 1. The CDR3 runs 11 residues. The CDR3 nucleotides read TGTGCCAGCCACAGGGGGTATGGCTACACCTTC. This gives the protein CASHRGYGYTF.

As DNA, the CDR3 is TGTGCCAGCAGTTTATCGGTTTGGGGGACAACGGAAAAACTGTTTTTT. Protein sequence: CASSLSVWGTTEKLFF. The chain carries TRBV28 and TRBJ1-4; the D gene is possibly TRBD1 (6 bases). This CDR3 is 16 amino acids long. V was shortened by 1 base and J by 8 bases, with 17 bases between the two germline ends. Per germline, CDR1 MDHEN and CDR2 SYDVKM.

This chain uses TRBV6-5 with TRBJ2-5; D remains ambiguous. Germline CDR1 reads MNHEY; CDR2 reads SVGAGI. The CDR3 covers 14 residues. The V gene lost 2 bases and the J gene lost 5 bases, with 12 bases spanning the gap. The CDR3 nucleotides read TGTGCCAGCAGTTACCAGACTGGTGCGGAGACCCAGTACTTC. Amino acid sequence: CASSYQTGAETQYF.

The chain is built from TRBV28 and TRBJ1-1, with D possibly matching TRBD1 (6 bases). CDR1 is MDHEN, CDR2 SYDVKM, per germline. The V gene lost 3 bases and the J gene lost 2 bases, with 13 bases spanning the gap. The CDR3 is 15 residues long. CDR3 in DNA: TGTGCCAGCAGTTTCCCCGGGACAAGCAACACTGAAGCTTTCTTT. This translates into CASSFPGTSNTEAFF.

This clone was detected a few times. The V gene is TRBV9, the J gene TRBJ2-4; tentative D call: TRBD2 (7 bases). Germline V lookup: CDR1 SGDLS, CDR2 YYNGEE. The CDR3 contains 16 residues. Trimming removed 2 bases from V and 1 base from J, with 13 bases in between. The CDR3 here is CASSVLWGGAKNIQYF. The CDR3 DNA is TGTGCCAGCAGCGTTCTGTGGGGGGGCGCCAAAAACATTCAGTACTTC.

This sequence joins TRBV24-1 and TRBJ1-2; D is uncertain. Trimming removed 5 bases at V and 2 bases at J, with 14 bases between. The CDR3 is 15 residues long. Per germline, CDR1 KGHDR and CDR2 SFDVKD. The DNA of the CDR3 is TGTGCCACCAGTGGGGCCCCGGGTCGGAACTATGGCTACACCTTC. Translating gives CATSGAPGRNYGYTF.

The chain is built from TRBV9 and TRBJ1-3; D perhaps matches TRBD1 (5 bases). CDR1 and CDR2 (germline): SGDLS, YYNGEE. Deletions cut 0 bases from V and 0 bases from J, with 10 bases between. The CDR3 consists of 16 residues. The CDR3 sequence: CASSVVAGYSGNTIYF. CDR3 nucleotide sequence: TGTGCCAGCAGCGTAGTGGCAGGGTACTCTGGAAACACCATATATTTT.

The CDR3 DNA is TGTGCCAGCAGCTTAGTGAGCGTGGGGCAGTTCTTC. It codes for CASSLVSVGQFF. The chain employs TRBV11-3 and TRBJ2-1; D is ambiguous. Germline CDR1 and CDR2: SGHNT and YENEEA. This CDR3 contains 12 residues. The V and J ends lost 1 base and 12 bases respectively, with 10 bases between them.

The rearrangement joins TRBV3-1 (or the pseudogene TRBV3-2) to TRBJ2-5, with unresolved D. CDR3 size: 13 residues. Trimming stripped 3 bases from V and 5 bases from J, with 10 bases between. The germline CDR1 and CDR2 sequences are LGHDT and YNNKEL (reference sequence). The DNA for the CDR3 is TGTGCCAGCAGCCATCCCTCTTGGGAGACCCAGTACTTC. Translating it yields CASSHPSWETQYF.

The chain is built from TRBV11-3 and TRBJ2-4, with TRBD1 matching over 7 bases. This CDR3 contains 15 residues. Germline CDR1 reads SGHNT; CDR2 reads YENEEA. J gave up 6 bases and V 4 bases, and 9 bases lay outside the gene matches. CDR3 nucleotide sequence: TGTGCCAGCAGCTCTCAAGGACAGGTTTTAAACATTCAGTACTTC. Translation gives CASSSQGQVLNIQYF. Full variable domain (remainder filled in from reference TRBV11-3 and TRBJ2-4): EAGVVQSPRYKIIEKKQPVAFWCNPISGHNTLYWYLQNLGQGPELLIRYENEEAVDDSQLPKDRFSAERLKGVDSTLKIQPAELGDSAVYLCASSSQGQVLNIQYFGAGTRLSVL.

In this sample, this clone turned up a few times. This chain connects TRBV5-4 to TRBJ1-4; D unclear. Trimming stripped 0 bases from V and 5 bases from J, with 8 bases between. Germline V gene sequence: CDR1 SGHNT, CDR2 YYREEE (reference sequence). CDR3 length: 14 residues. As DNA, the CDR3 is TGTGCCAGCAGCTTGGGGGCTCCCAATGAAAAACTGTTTTTT. This gives the protein CASSLGAPNEKLFF.

The chain employs TRBV4-3 and TRBJ2-3; 9 bases agree with TRBD2. Germline V gene lookup returns CDR1 LGHNA and CDR2 YSLEER. V lost 0 bases to trimming and J lost 2 bases; unmatched junction nucleotides: 9. The CDR3 is 18 amino acids. The CDR3 sequence: CASSQDPPSGASTDTQYF. The CDR3 bases are TGCGCCAGCAGCCAAGACCCCCCTAGCGGGGCCTCCACAGATACGCAGTATTTT.

The V call is TRBV28, the J call TRBJ2-3; 8 positions match TRBD1. Germline V lookup: CDR1 MDHEN, CDR2 SYDVKM. V shed 5 bases, J shed 5 bases, and the junction held 3 bases outside the gene matches. CDR3 length: 13 amino acids. CDR3 residues: CASSRQGLDTQYF. The CDR3 DNA follows: TGTGCCAGCAGTCGACAGGGGCTAGATACGCAGTATTTT.

V gene TRBV4-2 combines with J gene TRBJ1-5; D is perhaps TRBD1 (5 bases). The germline V gene has CDR1 LGHNA and CDR2 YNFKEQ. Trimming took off 0 bases at V and 5 bases at J, with 14 bases between the two ends. CDR3 size: 16 residues. The CDR3 region is CASSQDPGRDDQPQHF. In nucleotides, the CDR3 is TGTGCCAGCAGCCAAGACCCGGGAAGGGACGATCAGCCCCAGCATTTT.

J is TRBJ2-3 and V is TRBV12-3 or TRBV12-4, with D perhaps TRBD2 (5 bases). V shed 6 bases and J shed 8 bases, with 15 bases lying between them. The CDR3 loop spans 13 amino acids. The CDR3 reads CASSPRARGTQYF. CDR3 DNA: TGTGCCAGCAGCCCAAGGGCCCGGGGTACGCAGTATTTT.

The chain combines TRBV13 with TRBJ1-2; tentative D call: TRBD1 (6 bases). The CDR3 is 16 amino acids. V was trimmed by 0 bases and J by 6 bases, leaving 17 bases between them. Per the germline V gene, CDR1 is PRHDT and CDR2 is FYEKMQ (reference sequence). The CDR3 sequence: CASSLGPGAGADGYTF. Written as DNA, the CDR3 is TGTGCCAGCAGCTTAGGACCTGGGGCAGGGGCAGATGGCTACACCTTC.

The chain links TRBV19 to TRBJ1-4; TRBD1 matches at 8 bases. CDR1 is LNHDA and CDR2 is SQIVND in the germline V gene (reference sequence). The CDR3 loop spans 16 amino acids. V lost 8 bases to trimming and J lost 0 bases; unmatched junction nucleotides: 8. In DNA form, the CDR3 reads TGTGCCAGTTCTAGGACAGGGTACTCAACTAATGAAAAACTGTTTTTT. The encoded protein is CASSRTGYSTNEKLFF.